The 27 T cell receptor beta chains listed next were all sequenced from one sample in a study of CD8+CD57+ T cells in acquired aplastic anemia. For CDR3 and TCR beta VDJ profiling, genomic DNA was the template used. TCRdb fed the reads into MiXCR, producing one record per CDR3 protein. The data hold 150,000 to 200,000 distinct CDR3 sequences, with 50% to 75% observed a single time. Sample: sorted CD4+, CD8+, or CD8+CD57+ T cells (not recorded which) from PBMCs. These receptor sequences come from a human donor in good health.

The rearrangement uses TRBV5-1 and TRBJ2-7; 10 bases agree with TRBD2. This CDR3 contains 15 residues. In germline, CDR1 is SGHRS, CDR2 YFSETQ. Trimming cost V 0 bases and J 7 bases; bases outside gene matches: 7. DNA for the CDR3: TGCGCCAGCAGCTTGGAAGCGGGAGGGGCCGGGGAGCAGTACTTC. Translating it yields CASSLEAGGAGEQYF.

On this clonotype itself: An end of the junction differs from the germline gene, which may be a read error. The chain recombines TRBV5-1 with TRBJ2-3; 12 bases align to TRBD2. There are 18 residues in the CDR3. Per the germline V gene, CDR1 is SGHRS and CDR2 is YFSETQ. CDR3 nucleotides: TGTGCCAGCAGCCCCGGGACTAGCGGGCCCACCACACAGGATACGCAGTATTTT. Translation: CASSPGTSGPTTQDTQYF.

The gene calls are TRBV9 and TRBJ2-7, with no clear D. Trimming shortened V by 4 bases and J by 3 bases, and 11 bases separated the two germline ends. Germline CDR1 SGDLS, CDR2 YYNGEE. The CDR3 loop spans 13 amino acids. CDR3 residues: CASSLTEDYEQYF. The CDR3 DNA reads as TGTGCCAGCAGCCTAACAGAGGACTACGAGCAGTACTTC.

This CDR3 reads CASSLREYQETQYF. The CDR3 region has the DNA TGTGCCAGCAGCTTAAGGGAGTACCAAGAGACCCAGTACTTC. V and J are TRBV7-9 and TRBJ2-5; D is possibly TRBD2 (5 bases). The CDR3 contains 14 residues. Germline V gene lookup returns CDR1 SEHNR and CDR2 FQNEAQ (reference sequence). The ends were cut back, 2 bases at V and 0 bases at J, with 7 bases in the middle.

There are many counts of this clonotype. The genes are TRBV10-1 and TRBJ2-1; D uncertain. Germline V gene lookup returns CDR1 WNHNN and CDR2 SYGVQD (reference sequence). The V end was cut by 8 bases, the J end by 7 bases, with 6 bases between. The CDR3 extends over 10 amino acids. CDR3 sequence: CASVLNEQFF. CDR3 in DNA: TGCGCCAGCGTGTTGAATGAGCAGTTCTTC.

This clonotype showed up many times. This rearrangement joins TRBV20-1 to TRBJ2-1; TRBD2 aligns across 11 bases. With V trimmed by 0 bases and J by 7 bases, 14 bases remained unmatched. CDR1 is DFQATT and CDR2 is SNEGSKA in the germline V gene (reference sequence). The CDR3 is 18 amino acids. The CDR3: CSARDLVSGRATGNEQFF. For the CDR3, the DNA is TGCAGTGCTAGAGATCTGGTTAGCGGGAGGGCCACGGGAAATGAGCAGTTCTTC.

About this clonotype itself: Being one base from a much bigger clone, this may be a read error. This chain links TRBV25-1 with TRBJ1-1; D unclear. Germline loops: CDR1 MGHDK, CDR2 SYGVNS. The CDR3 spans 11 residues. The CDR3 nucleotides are TGTGCCAGCATTTTTTTAACTGAAGCTTCCTTT. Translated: CASIFLTEASF.

CDR3 in amino acids: CASSYGTPYEQYF. The CDR3 nucleotides are TGTGCCAGCAGCTACGGGACTCCCTACGAGCAGTACTTC. The chain joins TRBV7-8 to TRBJ2-7; a possible D gene is TRBD2 (6 bases). The CDR3 length is 13 residues. Trimming pared 4 bases from V and 2 bases from J, leaving 9 bases between. Germline CDR1 SGHVS, CDR2 FQNEAQ.

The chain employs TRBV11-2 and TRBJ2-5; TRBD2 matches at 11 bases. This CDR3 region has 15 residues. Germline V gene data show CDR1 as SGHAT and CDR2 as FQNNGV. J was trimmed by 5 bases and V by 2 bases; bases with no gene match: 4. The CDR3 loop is CASSLTSGSWETQYF. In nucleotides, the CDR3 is TGTGCCAGCAGCTTAACTAGCGGGAGTTGGGAGACCCAGTACTTC.

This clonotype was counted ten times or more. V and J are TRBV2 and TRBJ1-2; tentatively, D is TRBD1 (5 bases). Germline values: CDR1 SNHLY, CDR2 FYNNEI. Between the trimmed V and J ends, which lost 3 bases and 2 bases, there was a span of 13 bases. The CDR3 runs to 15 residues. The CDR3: CASSELREGNYGYTF. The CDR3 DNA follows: TGTGCCAGCAGTGAGCTAAGGGAGGGGAACTATGGCTACACCTTC.

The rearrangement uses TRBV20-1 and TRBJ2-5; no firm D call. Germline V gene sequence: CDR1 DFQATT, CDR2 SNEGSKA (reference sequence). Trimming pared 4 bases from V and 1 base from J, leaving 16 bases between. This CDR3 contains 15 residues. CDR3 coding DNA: TGCAGTGCTACCCCGTCGGTCGGTTCCCAAGAGACCCAGTACTTC. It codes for CSATPSVGSQETQYF.

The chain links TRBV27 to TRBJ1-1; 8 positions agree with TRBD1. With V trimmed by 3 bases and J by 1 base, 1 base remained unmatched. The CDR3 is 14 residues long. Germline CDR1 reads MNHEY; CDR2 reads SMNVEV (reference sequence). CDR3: CASSFDRGNTEAFF. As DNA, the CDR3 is TGTGCCAGCAGTTTCGACAGGGGGAACACTGAAGCTTTCTTT.

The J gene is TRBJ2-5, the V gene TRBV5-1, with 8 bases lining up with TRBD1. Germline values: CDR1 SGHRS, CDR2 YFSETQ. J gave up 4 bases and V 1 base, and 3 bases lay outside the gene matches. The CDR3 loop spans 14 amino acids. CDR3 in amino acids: CASSLQGATETQYF. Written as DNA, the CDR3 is TGCGCCAGCAGCTTGCAGGGGGCAACAGAGACCCAGTACTTC. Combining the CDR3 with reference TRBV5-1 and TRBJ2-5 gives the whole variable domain KAGVTQTPRYLIKTRGQQVTLSCSPISGHRSVSWYQQTPGQGLQFLFEYFSETQRNKGNFPGRFSGRQFSNSRSEMNVSTLELGDSALYLCASSLQGATETQYFGPGTRLLVL.

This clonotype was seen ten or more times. The CDR3 DNA reads as TGTGCCAGCAGCCTGGGACTAGCCGGTTTAGGGGAGACCCAGTACTTC. Its protein product is CASSLGLAGLGETQYF. This chain uses TRBV7-9 with TRBJ2-5; 9 positions match TRBD2. With V trimmed by 5 bases and J by 5 bases, 12 bases remained unmatched. Germline loops: CDR1 SEHNR, CDR2 FQNEAQ (reference sequence). The CDR3 is 16 residues long.

Here the CDR3 reads CAISETVDLLGGYTF. The CDR3 nucleotides are TGTGCCATCAGTGAAACCGTGGACCTTCTTGGAGGCTACACCTTC. V gene TRBV10-3 combines with J gene TRBJ1-2; no clear D gene. The CDR3 length is 15 residues. The V and J ends lost 3 bases and 8 bases respectively, with 19 bases between them. The V gene's germline CDR1 is ENHRY and CDR2 SYGVKD.

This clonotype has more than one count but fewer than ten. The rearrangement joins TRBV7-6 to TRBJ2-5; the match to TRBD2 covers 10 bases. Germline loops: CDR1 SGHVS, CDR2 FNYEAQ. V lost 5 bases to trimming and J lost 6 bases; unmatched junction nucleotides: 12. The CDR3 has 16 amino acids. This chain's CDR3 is CASSPAASGGRKTQYF. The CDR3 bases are TGTGCCAGCAGCCCGGCGGCTAGCGGGGGCCGGAAGACCCAGTACTTC.

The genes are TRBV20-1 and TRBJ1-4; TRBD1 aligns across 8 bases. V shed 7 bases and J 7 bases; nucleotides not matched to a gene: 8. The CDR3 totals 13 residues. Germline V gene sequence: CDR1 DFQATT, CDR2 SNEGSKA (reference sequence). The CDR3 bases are TGCAGTGTGGGTCGACAGGGGACTGAAAAACTGTTTTTT. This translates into CSVGRQGTEKLFF.

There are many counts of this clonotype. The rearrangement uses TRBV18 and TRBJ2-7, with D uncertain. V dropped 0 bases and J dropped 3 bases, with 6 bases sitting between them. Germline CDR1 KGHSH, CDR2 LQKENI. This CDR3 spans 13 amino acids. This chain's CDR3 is CASSPPSHYEQYF. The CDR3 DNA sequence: TGTGCCAGCTCACCACCCAGCCACTACGAGCAGTACTTC.

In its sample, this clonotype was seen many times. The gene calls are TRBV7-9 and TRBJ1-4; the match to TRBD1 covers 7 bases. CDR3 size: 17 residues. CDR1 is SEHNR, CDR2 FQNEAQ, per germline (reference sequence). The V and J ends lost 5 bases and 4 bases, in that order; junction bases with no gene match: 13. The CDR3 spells CASSRGTDLLGNEKLFF. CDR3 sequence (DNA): TGTGCCAGCAGCCGAGGGACAGATCTTTTGGGTAATGAAAAACTGTTTTTT.

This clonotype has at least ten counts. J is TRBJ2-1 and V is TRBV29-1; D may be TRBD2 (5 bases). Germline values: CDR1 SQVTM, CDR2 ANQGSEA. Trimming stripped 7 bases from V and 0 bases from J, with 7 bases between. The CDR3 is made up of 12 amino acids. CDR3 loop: CSAGDSYNEQFF. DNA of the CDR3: TGCAGCGCCGGGGACTCCTACAATGAGCAGTTCTTC.

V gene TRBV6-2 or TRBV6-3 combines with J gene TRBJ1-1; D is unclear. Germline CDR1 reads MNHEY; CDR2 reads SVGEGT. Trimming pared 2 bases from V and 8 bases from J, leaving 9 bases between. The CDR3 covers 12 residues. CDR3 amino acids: CASSYRKTEAFF. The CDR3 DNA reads TGTGCCAGCAGTTACAGAAAGACAGAAGCTTTCTTT.

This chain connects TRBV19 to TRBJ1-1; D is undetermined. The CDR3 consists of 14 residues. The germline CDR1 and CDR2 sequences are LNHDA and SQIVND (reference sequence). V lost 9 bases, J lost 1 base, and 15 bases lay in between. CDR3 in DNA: TGTGCCAGCATCGGACCGGGCGAGAACACTGAAGCTTTCTTT. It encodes CASIGPGENTEAFF. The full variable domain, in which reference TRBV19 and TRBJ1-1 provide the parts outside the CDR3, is DGGITQSPKYLFRKEGQNVTLSCEQNLNHDAMYWYRQDPGQGLRLIYYSQIVNDFQKGDIAEGYSVSREKKESFPLTVTSAQKNPTAFYLCASIGPGENTEAFFGQGTRLTVV.

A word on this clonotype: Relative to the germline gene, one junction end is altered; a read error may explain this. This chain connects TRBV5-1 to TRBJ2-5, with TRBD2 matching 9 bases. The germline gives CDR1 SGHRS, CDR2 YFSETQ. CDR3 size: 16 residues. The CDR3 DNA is TGTGCCAGCACCCACACTCCTAGCGGGGCTCAAGAGACCCAGTACTTC. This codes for CASTHTPSGAQETQYF.

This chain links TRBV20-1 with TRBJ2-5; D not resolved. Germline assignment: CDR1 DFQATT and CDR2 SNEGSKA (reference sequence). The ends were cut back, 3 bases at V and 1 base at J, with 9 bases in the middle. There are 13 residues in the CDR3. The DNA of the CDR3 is TGCAGTGCTAGGGTCGGCTTCCAAGAGACCCAGTACTTC. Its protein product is CSARVGFQETQYF.

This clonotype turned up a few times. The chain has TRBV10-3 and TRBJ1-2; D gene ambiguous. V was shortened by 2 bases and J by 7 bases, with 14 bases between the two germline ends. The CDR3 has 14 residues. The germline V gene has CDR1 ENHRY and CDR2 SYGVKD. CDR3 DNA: TGTGCCATCAGTGAGCAAATCGGGATTAGTGGCTACACCTTC. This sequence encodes CAISEQIGISGYTF.

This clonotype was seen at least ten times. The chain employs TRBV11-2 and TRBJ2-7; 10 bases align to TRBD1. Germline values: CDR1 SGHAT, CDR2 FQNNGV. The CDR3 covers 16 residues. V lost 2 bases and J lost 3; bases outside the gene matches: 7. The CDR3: CASSLIGTGVHYEQYF. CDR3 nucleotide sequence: TGTGCCAGCAGCTTAATTGGGACAGGGGTTCACTACGAGCAGTACTTC.

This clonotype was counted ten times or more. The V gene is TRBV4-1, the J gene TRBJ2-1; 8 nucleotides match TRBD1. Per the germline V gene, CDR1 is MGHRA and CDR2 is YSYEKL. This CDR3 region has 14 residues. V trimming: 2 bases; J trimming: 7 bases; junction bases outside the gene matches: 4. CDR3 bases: TGCGCCAGCAGCCAAAGGCAGGGGGCAAATGAGCAGTTCTTC. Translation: CASSQRQGANEQFF.